The source of this T cell receptor beta chain is a study of Graves' ophthalmopathy and Graves' hyperthyroidism. General study findings and limits: The model achieved approximately 71% sensitivity and around 72% specificity for ophthalmopathy progression.

Ineligible for inclusion were patients with other autoimmune diseases, uncontrolled infections, pregnancy or lactation. Reliance was placed on clinical symptoms, serum thyroxine, TRAb, thyroid ultrasound and orbital computed tomography for diagnosis. The starting material, about 9.9 ml of fresh peripheral blood, provided the PBMCs. CDR1 is KGHSY, CDR2 FQNENV, per germline. V lost 4 bases, J lost 8 bases, and 14 bases lay in between. The CDR3 contains 13 residues. Researchers took RNA transcripts and amplified TCR beta CDR3 regions from them. Scientists carried out first-round RT-PCR using HTBI primers and then a second-round multiplex PCR. TCRdb reanalysed the multiplex PCR reads using MiXCR and keeps one entry per CDR3 protein. Of approximately 700,000 distinct CDR3 sequences listed, 40% were seen once; the top ten hold approximately 43%. Worth noting for this clonotype: No antigen is known for it.

Material for sequencing was peripheral blood. The sequence came from an adult man with Graves' ophthalmopathy. The chain employs TRBV16 and TRBJ1-2; D perhaps matches TRBD1 (6 bases). In DNA form, the CDR3 reads TGTGCCAGCAGCCCGGACAGCGCGAGAGGCTACACCTTC. Residues: CASSPDSARGYTF.